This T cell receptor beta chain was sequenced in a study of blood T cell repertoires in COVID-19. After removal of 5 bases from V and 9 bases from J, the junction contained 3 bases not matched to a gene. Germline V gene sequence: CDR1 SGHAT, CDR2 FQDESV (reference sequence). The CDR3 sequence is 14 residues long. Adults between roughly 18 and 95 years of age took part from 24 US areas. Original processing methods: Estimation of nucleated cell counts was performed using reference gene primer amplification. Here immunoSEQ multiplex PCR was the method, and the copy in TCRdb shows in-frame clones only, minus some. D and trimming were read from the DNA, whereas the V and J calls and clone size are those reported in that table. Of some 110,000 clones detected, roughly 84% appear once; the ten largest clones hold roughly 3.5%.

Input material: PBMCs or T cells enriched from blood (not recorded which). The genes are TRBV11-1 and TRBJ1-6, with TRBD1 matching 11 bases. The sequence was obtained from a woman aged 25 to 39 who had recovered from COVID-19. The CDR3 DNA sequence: TGTGCCAGCAGCCCGGACAGGGGGCTTTCACCCCTCCACTTT. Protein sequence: CASSPDRGLSPLHF. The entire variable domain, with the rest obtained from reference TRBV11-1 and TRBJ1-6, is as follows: EAEVAQSPRYKITEKSQAVAFWCDPISGHATLYWYRQILGQGPELLVQFQDESVVDDSQLPKDRFSAERLKGVDSTLKIQPAELGDSAMYLCASSPDRGLSPLHFGNGTRLTVT.